These 2 T cell receptor beta chains were all obtained from the same sample, sequenced in a study of blood T cells in healthy people across ages. A second PCR, run for about 7 to 11 cycles, used a sample-barcoded 5' primer plus a J-beta primer mix. One entry per CDR3 protein, called by TCRdb with MiXCR from the 5' RACE reads. The sample carries around 870,000 distinct CDR3 sequences, about 28% recorded once. The sample taken for sequencing was blood. The receptors shown here come from a woman of 80 years or more in good health.

In its sample, this clonotype was seen a few times. The chain recombines TRBV19 with TRBJ1-2; 7 bases agree with TRBD1. The CDR3 has 14 residues. The V segment lost 9 bases and the J segment 4 bases; nucleotides outside the gene matches: 11. CDR1 is LNHDA, CDR2 SQIVND, per germline (reference sequence). Written as DNA, the CDR3 is TGTGCCAGCAACCCGACAGGGCGTTTCTATGGCTACACCTTC. It encodes CASNPTGRFYGYTF.

This chain uses TRBV5-1 with TRBJ1-2; perhaps TRBD1 as D (5 bases). The V end was cut by 0 bases, the J end by 8 bases, with 20 bases between. There are 16 residues in the CDR3. Looked up from germline, CDR1 is SGHRS and CDR2 is YFSETQ. The CDR3, as DNA: TGCGCCAGCAGCTTGGCAGGAGGAGGGGTGCGTCAAGGCTACACCTTC. This encodes CASSLAGGGVRQGYTF.